Listed here are 12 T cell receptor beta chains from one sample, sequenced in a study of early T cells in non-severe SARS-CoV-2 infection. TCRdb called the 5' RACE reads again in MiXCR, with one record for every CDR3 protein. The table shows about 77,000 distinct CDR3 sequences, with about 12% occurring only once. This specimen consisted of whole blood, obtained at baseline. Receptor source: an adult who was a healthcare worker with PCR-confirmed SARS-CoV-2 infection or an uninfected control (not recorded which). The donor label of this sample is uncertain.

This chain connects TRBV27 to TRBJ1-5, with D possibly TRBD1 on 6 matching bases. There are 16 residues in the CDR3. The germline V gene encodes CDR1 MNHEY and CDR2 SMNVEV (reference sequence). V lost 4 bases and J 0 bases, leaving 13 bases between the germline ends. This chain's CDR3 is CASSSGTRNSNQPQHF. CDR3 nucleotides: TGTGCCAGCAGTTCCGGGACACGCAATAGCAATCAGCCCCAGCATTTT.

V is TRBV4-2 and J is TRBJ2-7, with no clear D. Trimming stripped 2 bases from V and 0 bases from J, with 8 bases between. This CDR3 comprises 14 residues. Germline V gene data show CDR1 as LGHNA and CDR2 as YNFKEQ. This chain's CDR3 is CASSQRAGSYEQYF. The DNA of the CDR3 is TGTGCCAGCAGCCAACGGGCAGGCTCCTACGAGCAGTACTTC.

This clonotype was picked up many times. The chain has TRBV11-3 and TRBJ2-2; D is uncertain. CDR1 is SGHNT, CDR2 YENEEA, per germline. V shed 5 bases and J shed 4 bases, with 8 bases lying between them. The CDR3 is 13 amino acids. The CDR3 here is CASSHRATGELFF. CDR3 DNA: TGTGCCAGCAGCCATAGGGCCACCGGGGAGCTGTTTTTT.

This clonotype was observed a few times. This CDR3 is CASISRGYGYTF. The DNA for the CDR3 is TGTGCCAGTATCTCCAGAGGCTATGGCTACACCTTC. This chain joins TRBV19 and TRBJ1-2, with D uncertain. V was trimmed by 7 bases and J by 4 bases, leaving 10 bases between them. CDR1 and CDR2 (germline): LNHDA, SQIVND (reference sequence). This CDR3 spans 12 amino acids.

There are a few counts of this clonotype. The chain joins TRBV29-1 to TRBJ2-3; TRBD1 agrees at 7 bases. The CDR3 extends over 17 amino acids. The germline V gene has CDR1 SQVTM and CDR2 ANQGSEA. J lost 6 bases, V lost 6 bases, and 21 bases had no gene match. CDR3 sequence (DNA): TGCAGCGTGGTCGGGGCGGCCGGGACAGCCTCTCCGGATACGCAGTATTTT. Amino acids: CSVVGAAGTASPDTQYF.

This clonotype occurred many times. The chain couples TRBV12-3 or TRBV12-4 to TRBJ2-5; D is unclear. The CDR3 is 12 residues long. V dropped 6 bases and J dropped 0 bases, with 5 bases sitting between them. DNA for the CDR3: TGTGCCAGCAGAAGGTACCAAGAGACCCAGTACTTC. This codes for CASRRYQETQYF.

This chain connects TRBV27 to TRBJ2-3, with TRBD1 as a possible D gene (5 bases). CDR1 is MNHEY, CDR2 SMNVEV, per germline (reference sequence). The CDR3 length is 18 residues. The V end was cut by 6 bases, the J end by 1 base, with 23 bases between. CDR3 DNA: TGTGCCAGCAGCTTTCCGACCCATGGGGCGCAAGGCACAGATACGCAGTATTTT. This sequence encodes CASSFPTHGAQGTDTQYF.

This clonotype was detected a few times. The chain carries TRBV2 and TRBJ2-5, with TRBD1 identical over 10 bases. Germline V lookup: CDR1 SNHLY, CDR2 FYNNEI. This CDR3 has 14 residues. J lost 5 bases, V lost 4 bases, and 4 bases had no gene match. CDR3 DNA sequence: TGTGCCAGCAGTGGGACAGGGGGATCGGAGACCCAGTACTTC. Protein: CASSGTGGSETQYF.

This clonotype appeared many times. The chain employs TRBV18 and TRBJ1-2, with a tentative D call TRBD1 (5 bases). The V and J ends lost 0 bases and 2 bases respectively, with 13 bases between them. The CDR3 spans 16 residues. Germline CDR1 is KGHSH and CDR2 is LQKENI. CDR3 nucleotides: TGTGCCAGCTCACCACCGGATCAACGACAGAACTATGGCTACACCTTC. This gives the protein CASSPPDQRQNYGYTF.

V usage is TRBV18 and J usage is TRBJ1-1, with a tentative D call TRBD1 (6 bases). The germline gives CDR1 KGHSH, CDR2 LQKENI. V lost 5 bases and J lost 11, with 18 bases in between. The CDR3 loop spans 13 amino acids. The CDR3 nucleotides are TGTGCCAGCTCAGATGGGACAAGGGTGGTGGCTTTCTTT. It translates to CASSDGTRVVAFF. The whole variable domain, remainder taken from reference TRBV18 and TRBJ1-1, is NAGVMQNPRHLVRRRGQEARLRCSPMKGHSHVYWYRQLPEEGLKFMVYLQKENIIDESGMPKERFSAEFPKEGPSILRIQQVVRGDSAAYFCASSDGTRVVAFFGQGTRLTVV.

This clonotype was observed many times. The V and J genes are TRBV13 and TRBJ1-2, with 8 bases lining up with TRBD1. There are 18 residues in the CDR3. Germline assignment: CDR1 PRHDT and CDR2 FYEKMQ (reference sequence). Unmatched junction bases numbered 23, after V lost 5 bases and J lost 9 bases. CDR3 loop: CASSPTLYLRDRKFSYTF. In nucleotides, the CDR3 is TGTGCCAGCAGCCCAACCTTATATTTGCGGGACAGGAAATTTAGCTACACCTTC.

This clonotype was detected many times. The chain employs TRBV14 and TRBJ2-2, with 9 nucleotides matching TRBD2. The length of the CDR3 is 15 residues. V lost 2 bases, J lost 10 bases, and 8 bases stayed unmatched. Germline V gene lookup returns CDR1 SGHDN and CDR2 FVKESK. The CDR3 sequence is CASSQWASGVEELFF. The CDR3 DNA is TGTGCCAGCAGCCAATGGGCTAGCGGGGTGGAGGAGCTGTTTTTT.